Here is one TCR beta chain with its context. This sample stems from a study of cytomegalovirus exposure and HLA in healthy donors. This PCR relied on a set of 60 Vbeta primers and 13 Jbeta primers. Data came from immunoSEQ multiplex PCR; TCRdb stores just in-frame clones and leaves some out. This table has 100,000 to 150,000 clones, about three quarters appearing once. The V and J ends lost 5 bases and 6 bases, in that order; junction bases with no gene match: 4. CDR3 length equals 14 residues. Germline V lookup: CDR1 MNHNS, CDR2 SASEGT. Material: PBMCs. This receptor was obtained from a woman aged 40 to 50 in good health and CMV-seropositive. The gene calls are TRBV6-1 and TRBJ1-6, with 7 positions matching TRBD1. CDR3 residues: CASSSDRTNSPLHF. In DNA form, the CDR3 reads TGTGCCAGCAGTTCGGACAGGACTAATTCACCCCTCCACTTT.